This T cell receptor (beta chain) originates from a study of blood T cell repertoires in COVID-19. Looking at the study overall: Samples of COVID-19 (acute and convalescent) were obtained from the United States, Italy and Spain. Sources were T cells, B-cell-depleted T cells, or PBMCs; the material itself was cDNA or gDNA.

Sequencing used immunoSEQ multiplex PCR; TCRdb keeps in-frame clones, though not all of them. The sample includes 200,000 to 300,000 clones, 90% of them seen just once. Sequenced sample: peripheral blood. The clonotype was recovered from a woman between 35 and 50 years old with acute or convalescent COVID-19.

The CDR3 DNA reads as TGTGCCAGCAGATCACCAGGGTATGGGGCCAACGTCCTGACTTTC. This sequence encodes CASRSPGYGANVLTF. V gene TRBV27 combines with J gene TRBJ2-6; D possibly corresponds to TRBD1 (5 bases). V lost 6 bases and J 3 bases, leaving 12 bases between the germline ends. Germline CDR1 is MNHEY and CDR2 is SMNVEV (reference sequence). The CDR3 length is 15 residues. The variable domain in full, with the rest retrieved from reference TRBV27 and TRBJ2-6, is EAQVTQNPRYLITVTGKKLTVTCSQNMNHEYMSWYRQDPGLGLRQIYYSMNVEVTDKGDVPEGYKVSRKEKRNFPLILESPSPNQTSLYFCASRSPGYGANVLTFGAGSRLTVL.